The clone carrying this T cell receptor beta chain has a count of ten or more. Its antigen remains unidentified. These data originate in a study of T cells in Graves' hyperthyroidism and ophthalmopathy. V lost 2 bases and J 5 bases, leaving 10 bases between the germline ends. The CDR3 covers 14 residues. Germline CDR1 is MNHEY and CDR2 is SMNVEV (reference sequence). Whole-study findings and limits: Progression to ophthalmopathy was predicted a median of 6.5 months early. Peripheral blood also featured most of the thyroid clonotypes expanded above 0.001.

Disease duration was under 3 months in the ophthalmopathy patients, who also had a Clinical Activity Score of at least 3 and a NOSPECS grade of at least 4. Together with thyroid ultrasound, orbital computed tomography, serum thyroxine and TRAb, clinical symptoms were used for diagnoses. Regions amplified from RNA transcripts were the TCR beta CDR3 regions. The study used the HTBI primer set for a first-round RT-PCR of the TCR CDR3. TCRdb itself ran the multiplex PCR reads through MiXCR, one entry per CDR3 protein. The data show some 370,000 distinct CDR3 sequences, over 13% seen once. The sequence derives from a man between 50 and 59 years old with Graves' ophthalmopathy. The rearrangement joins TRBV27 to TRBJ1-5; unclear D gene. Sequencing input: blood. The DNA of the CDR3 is TGTGCCAGCAGTTTAGTGGCAGAAGATCAGCCCCAGCATTTT. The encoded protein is CASSLVAEDQPQHF.